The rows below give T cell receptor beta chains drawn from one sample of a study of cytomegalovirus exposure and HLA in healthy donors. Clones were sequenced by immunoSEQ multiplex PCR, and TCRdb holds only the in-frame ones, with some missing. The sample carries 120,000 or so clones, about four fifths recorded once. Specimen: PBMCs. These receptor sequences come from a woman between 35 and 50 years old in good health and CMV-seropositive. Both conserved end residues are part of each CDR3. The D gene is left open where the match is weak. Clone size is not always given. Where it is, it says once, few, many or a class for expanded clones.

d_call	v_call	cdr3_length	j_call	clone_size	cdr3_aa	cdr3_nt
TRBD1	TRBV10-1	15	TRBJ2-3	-	CANSTPTGTSDTQYF	TGCGCCAATTCGACCCCGACAGGGACATCAGATACGCAGTATTTT
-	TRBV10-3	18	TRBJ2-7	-	CAISEWGEGTPERYEQYF	TGTGCCATCAGTGAGTGGGGGGAAGGAACCCCCGAGCGATACGAGCAGTACTTC
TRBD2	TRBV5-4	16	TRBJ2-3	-	CASSSSWGRALDTQYF	TGTGCCAGCAGCTCATCATGGGGGAGGGCGTTGGATACGCAGTATTTT
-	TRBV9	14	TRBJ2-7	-	CASSVGPSGEEQYF	TGTGCCAGCAGCGTAGGGCCCTCAGGTGAGGAGCAGTACTTC
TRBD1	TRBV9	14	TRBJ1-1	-	CASSGRTGLTEAFF	TGTGCCAGCAGCGGCCGGACAGGTCTTACTGAAGCTTTCTTT
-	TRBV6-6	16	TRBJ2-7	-	CASSLTGHKFSYEQYF	TGTGCCAGCAGCCTGACGGGACATAAATTTTCCTACGAGCAGTACTTC
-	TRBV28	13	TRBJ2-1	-	CATPGSGGHEQFF	TGTGCCACCCCGGGTAGCGGAGGCCATGAGCAGTTCTTC
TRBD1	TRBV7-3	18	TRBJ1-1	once	CASSLRVGTGNMNTEAFF	TGTGCCAGCAGCTTACGTGTTGGGACAGGGAATATGAACACTGAAGCTTTCTTT
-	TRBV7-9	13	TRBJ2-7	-	CASSLQISYEQYF	TGTGCCAGCAGCTTGCAGATCTCCTACGAGCAGTACTTC
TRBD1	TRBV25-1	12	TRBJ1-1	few	CASYTGQGLAFF	TGTGCCAGTTATACGGGACAGGGATTAGCTTTCTTT
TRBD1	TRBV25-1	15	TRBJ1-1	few	CASSGGTGWDTEAFF	TGTGCCAGCAGTGGGGGGACAGGGTGGGACACTGAAGCTTTCTTT
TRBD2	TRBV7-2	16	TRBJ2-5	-	CASSLATSGAQETQYF	TGTGCCAGCAGCTTAGCTACTAGCGGAGCACAAGAGACCCAGTACTTC
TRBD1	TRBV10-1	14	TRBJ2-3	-	CASRRDRVTGTQYF	TGCGCCAGCAGGAGGGACAGGGTCACGGGTACGCAGTATTTT
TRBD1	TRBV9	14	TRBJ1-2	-	CASSSPGQGNGYTF	TGTGCCAGCAGCTCCCCGGGACAGGGGAATGGCTACACCTTC
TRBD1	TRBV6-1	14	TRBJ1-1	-	CASKTGEWGTEAFF	TGTGCCAGCAAGACAGGGGAATGGGGCACTGAAGCTTTCTTT
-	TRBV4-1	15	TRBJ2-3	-	CASSQSRASTDTQYF	TGCGCCAGCAGCCAGAGTAGAGCTAGCACAGATACGCAGTATTTT
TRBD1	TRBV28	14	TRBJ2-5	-	CASRSGDSQETQYF	TGTGCCAGCAGATCCGGGGACAGTCAAGAGACCCAGTACTTC
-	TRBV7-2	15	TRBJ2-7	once	CASSPEPSARHEQYF	TGTGCCAGCAGCCCGGAGCCTAGCGCACGTCACGAGCAGTACTTC
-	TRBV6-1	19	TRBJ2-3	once	CASSGPLRGITSSTDTQYF	TGTGCCAGCAGTGGACCTTTAAGGGGGATTACCTCTAGCACAGATACGCAGTATTTT
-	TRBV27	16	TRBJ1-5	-	CASSPAIDSFNQPQHF	TGTGCCAGCAGTCCCGCCATCGACAGCTTCAATCAGCCCCAGCATTTT
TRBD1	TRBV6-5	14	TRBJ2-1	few	CASSYTGGGNEQFF	TGTGCCAGCAGTTATACAGGGGGCGGCAATGAGCAGTTCTTC
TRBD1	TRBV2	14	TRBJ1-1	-	CASRTGGFYTEAFF	TGTGCCAGTAGGACAGGGGGCTTTTACACTGAAGCTTTCTTT
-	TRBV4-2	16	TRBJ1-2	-	CASSQERYQEGYGYTF	TGTGCCAGCAGCCAAGAGAGGTATCAGGAGGGCTATGGCTACACCTTC
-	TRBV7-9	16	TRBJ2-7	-	CASSLGTGPGHHGQYF	TGTGCCAGCAGCTTAGGTACAGGACCGGGACACCACGGGCAGTACTTC
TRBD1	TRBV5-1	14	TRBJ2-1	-	CASSLEDRENEQFF	TGCGCCAGCAGCTTGGAGGACAGGGAGAATGAGCAGTTCTTC
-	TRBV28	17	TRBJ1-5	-	CASSLPQVPLRNQPQHF	TGTGCCAGCAGCCTGCCCCAGGTCCCACTTCGCAATCAGCCCCAGCATTTT
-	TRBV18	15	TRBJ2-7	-	CASSPIPRSFYEQYF	TGTGCCAGCTCACCAATCCCTCGTTCTTTCTACGAGCAGTACTTC
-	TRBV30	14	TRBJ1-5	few	CAYTTDSHYQPQHF	TGTGCCTATACGACGGACAGCCACTATCAGCCCCAGCATTTT
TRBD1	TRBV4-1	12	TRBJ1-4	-	CASGGGSEKLFF	TGCGCCAGCGGAGGGGGCTCCGAAAAACTGTTTTTT
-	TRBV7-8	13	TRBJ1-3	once	CASSLLAGNTIYF	TGTGCCAGCAGCCTGCTAGCGGGAAACACCATATATTTT
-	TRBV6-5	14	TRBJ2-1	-	CASRVRGAYNEQFF	TGTGCCAGCCGGGTCCGTGGAGCCTACAATGAGCAGTTCTTC
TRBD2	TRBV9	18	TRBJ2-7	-	CASSVEGLAGANPYEQYF	TGTGCCAGCAGCGTAGAGGGACTAGCGGGAGCCAACCCCTACGAGCAGTACTTC
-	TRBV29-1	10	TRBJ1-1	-	CGCRDTEAFF	TGCGGGTGTCGGGATACTGAAGCTTTCTTT
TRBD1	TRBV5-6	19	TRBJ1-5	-	CASSLDRGSEDPNNQPQHF	TGTGCCAGCAGCTTGGACAGGGGGTCGGAGGATCCAAACAATCAGCCCCAGCATTTT
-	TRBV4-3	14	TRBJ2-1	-	CASSQDSANNEQFF	TGCGCCAGCAGCCAAGATTCAGCGAACAATGAGCAGTTCTTC
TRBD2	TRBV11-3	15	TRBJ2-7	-	CASSPRLAPQYEQYF	TGTGCCAGCAGCCCACGACTAGCGCCTCAGTACGAGCAGTACTTC
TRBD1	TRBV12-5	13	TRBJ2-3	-	CASGWDRTDTQYF	TGTGCTAGTGGTTGGGACAGGACAGATACGCAGTATTTT
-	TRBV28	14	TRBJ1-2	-	CASSYNDINYGYTF	TGTGCCAGCAGTTACAACGACATTAACTATGGCTACACCTTC
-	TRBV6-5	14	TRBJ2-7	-	CASPYVEVTYEQYF	TGTGCCAGCCCCTATGTGGAGGTGACGTACGAGCAGTACTTC
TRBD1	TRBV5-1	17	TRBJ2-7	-	CASSLVVLGTGKYEQYF	TGCGCCAGCAGCTTGGTCGTTCTCGGGACAGGGAAATACGAGCAGTACTTC
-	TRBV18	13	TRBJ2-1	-	CATAGGPYNEQFF	TGTGCCACCGCCGGAGGGCCCTACAATGAGCAGTTCTTC
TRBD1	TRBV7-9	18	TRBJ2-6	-	CASSLVRQGAFGANVLTF	TGTGCCAGCAGCTTAGTTAGACAGGGGGCTTTTGGGGCCAACGTCCTGACTTTC
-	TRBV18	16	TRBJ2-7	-	CASSPPLKAGDHEQYF	TGTGCCAGCTCACCACCTCTTAAAGCAGGGGACCACGAGCAGTACTTC
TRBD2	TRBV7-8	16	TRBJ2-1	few	CASSSGPLAGVDEQFF	TGTGCCAGCAGCTCGGGCCCACTAGCGGGAGTGGATGAGCAGTTCTTC
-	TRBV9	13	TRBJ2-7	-	CASSATGTYEQYF	TGTGCCAGCAGCGCTACAGGAACCTACGAGCAGTACTTC
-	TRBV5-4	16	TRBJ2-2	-	CAIRSSPASGSGELFF	TGTGCCATTAGGAGTTCCCCGGCCAGCGGTAGCGGGGAGCTGTTTTTT
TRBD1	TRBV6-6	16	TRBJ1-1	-	CASSTGGPAEKGVAFF	TGTGCCAGCAGTACAGGGGGACCGGCTGAAAAAGGGGTCGCTTTCTTT
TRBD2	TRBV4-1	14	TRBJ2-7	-	CASSTGTSVYEQYF	TGCGCCAGCAGCACCGGGACTAGCGTCTACGAGCAGTACTTC
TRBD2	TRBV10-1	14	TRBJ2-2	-	CASSDSSGIPVLFF	TGCGCCAGCAGTGATTCTAGCGGGATCCCGGTGCTGTTTTTT
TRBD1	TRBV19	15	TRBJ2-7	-	CASSNIRQGRNEQYF	TGTGCCAGTAGTAACATTCGACAGGGGAGGAACGAGCAGTACTTC
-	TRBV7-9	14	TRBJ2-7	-	CASSFRTSLREQYF	TGTGCCAGCAGCTTCCGGACTTCCTTGCGCGAGCAGTACTTC
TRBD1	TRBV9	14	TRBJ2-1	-	CASSAITGGNEQFF	TGTGCCAGCAGCGCTATAACAGGGGGTAATGAGCAGTTCTTC